The rows below give T cell receptor beta chains drawn from one sample of a study of brain T cells in children with intractable seizures. The table came from immunoSEQ multiplex PCR; TCRdb's copy has only in-frame clones and leaves some out. The table has about 340,000 clones, about 93% seen once. The sample in question was peripheral blood, obtained about 5 months after surgery. These receptor sequences come from a boy less than two years old with tuberous sclerosis and intractable seizures. CDR3s leave out the opening cysteine and the closing phenylalanine or tryptophan. Each record gives: V gene, J gene, CDR3 length, CDR3 protein.

>TRBV11-3|TRBJ1-1|13
ASSLDIGADTEAF
>TRBV19|TRBJ1-5|13
ASSIVQGWAQPQH
>TRBV30|TRBJ1-5|11
AWSSSWVQPQH
>TRBV7-9|TRBJ1-3|14
ASSSQVRSSGNTIY
>TRBV4-1|TRBJ2-5|13
ASSQAGPPAETQY
>TRBV21-1|TRBJ2-6|15
ASTPGQVPSGANVLT
>TRBV20-1|TRBJ1-5|9
SARVGERQL
>TRBV6-5|TRBJ2-7|13
ASSYLMSGAYEQY
>TRBV7-8|TRBJ1-5|13
ASREGVGNNQPQH
>TRBV7-8|TRBJ1-2|13
ASSLRFGAGYGYT
>TRBV30|TRBJ1-2|13
ASPGGLVDADGYT
>TRBV27|TRBJ2-7|12
ASSSGGASYEQY
>TRBV5-6|TRBJ2-2|13
ASSDDLENTGELF
>TRBV9|TRBJ2-7|13
ASSPRGRYSYEQY
>TRBV6-5|TRBJ1-2|11
AITRDTRGGYT
>TRBV28|TRBJ2-7|12
ASRPGQGPYEQY
>TRBV4-1|TRBJ1-3|14
ASSNRQGNSGNTIY
>TRBV20-1|TRBJ1-2|9
SVEGRDGYT
>TRBV5-8|TRBJ1-5|10
ASSLRDQPQH
>TRBV14|TRBJ1-2|13
ASSPIRQGLHGYT
>TRBV19|TRBJ2-2|13
ASTTSGSLVGELF
>TRBV19|TRBJ1-5|14
ASRSIQGADDQPQH
>TRBV10-3|TRBJ2-7|12
AISAGSFTYEQY
>TRBV24-1|TRBJ2-3|13
ATSDLRDNTDTQY
>TRBV15|TRBJ2-7|12
ATSRDRSAYEQY
>TRBV12-3/TRBV12-4|TRBJ2-7|11
ASSSAGGLEQY
>TRBV2|TRBJ2-7|12
ASRAIVFVYEQY
>TRBV29-1|TRBJ1-2|10
SVYGSNYGYT
>TRBV11-2|TRBJ1-3|15
ASTEMASYPLGNTIY
>TRBV28|TRBJ2-1|15
ASSLQGWASGDNEQF
>TRBV6-2/TRBV6-3|TRBJ2-2|13
ASSFEAPNTGELF
>TRBV5-1|TRBJ2-1|17
ASSLGWLAVAGLNNEQF
>TRBV9|TRBJ1-5|11
ASSVGANQPQH
>TRBV10-3|TRBJ1-2|11
AINDRRPHGYT
>TRBV5-1|TRBJ1-1|13
ASSLEGTTNTEAF
>TRBV27|TRBJ2-1|16
ASSQQKDSTSSYNEQF
>TRBV6-5|TRBJ2-1|12
ASSFKRGREEQF
>TRBV11-2|TRBJ1-6|9
ASSLGPTLH
>TRBV2|TRBJ2-7|14
ASSVKGTRGSYEQY
>TRBV15|TRBJ1-3|16
ATSRVRPTVSSGNTIY
>TRBV7-9|TRBJ1-1|10
ASSYDRVGAF
>TRBV24-1|TRBJ2-2|15
ATSDLTGGSNTGELF
>TRBV2|TRBJ1-1|11
ASSPIGGTEAF
>TRBV2|TRBJ1-1|12
ASIEPGGGTEAF
>TRBV27|TRBJ2-4|13
ASSSGALAKNIQY
>TRBV3-1/TRBV3-2|TRBJ1-1|12
ASSPASGNTEAF
>TRBV19|TRBJ1-1|13
ASSRPGGGRTEAF
>TRBV30|TRBJ2-7|10
AWSGGPHEQY
>TRBV3-1/TRBV3-2|TRBJ2-3|13
ASSQGGGYTDTQY
>TRBV11-2|TRBJ1-3|12
ASSFRTEGNTIY
>TRBV6-5|TRBJ2-2|14
ASSYAPPGVTGELF
>TRBV14|TRBJ2-2|11
ASSLVRSGELF